This TCR beta chain was captured by sequencing in a study of blood T cells in healthy people across ages. Overall study findings and caveats: Aged donors had fewer naive CD4+ cells and lower diversity than long-lived donors.

Trimming cost V 5 bases and J 5 bases, with 12 bases left between them. Germline-derived CDR1 and CDR2 are SGHTA and FQGNSA. The CDR3 runs to 13 residues. Samples each yielded at least 6 micrograms of total RNA. Using a J-beta primer mix together with a sample-barcoded 5' primer, a second PCR was run for roughly 6 to 11 cycles. TCRdb recomputed calls from the 5' RACE reads with MiXCR, one row per CDR3 protein. This table has roughly 800,000 distinct CDR3 sequences, 25% appearing once. This clonotype was counted between two and nine times. Its antigen is currently unknown. This sample also belongs to another study, concerning T cells of mothers and their children. Per that study: The output of TCR recombination is shaped by thymic selection similarly in related and unrelated pairs. No clone of persistent microchimeric T cells was detected.

The sequence derives from a boy aged 5 to 17 in good health. The sequencing input was blood. The chain carries TRBV7-2 and TRBJ2-5; D is possibly TRBD2 (6 bases). CDR3 DNA: TGTGCCAGCAGCGTGGGACTGACGGAGACCCAGTACTTC. Translating gives CASSVGLTETQYF.